Listed below are T cell receptor beta chains from one sample, sequenced in a study of cytomegalovirus exposure and HLA in healthy donors. Profiling relied on immunoSEQ multiplex PCR, and the TCRdb table lists in-frame clones only, not all of them. The repertoire holds 180,000 or so clones, with 80% to 90% as singletons. Sequences were obtained from PBMCs. These receptors originate from a man in his late teens or twenties in good health and CMV-seropositive. Each CDR3 is given with its conserved first and last residue. A D gene is named only where the DNA matches it firmly. Part of the rows lack a size; the others show once, few, many or a class for expanded clones.

len	abundance	d_gene	v_gene	j_gene	CDR3nt	CDR3aa
16	few	TRBD1	TRBV2	TRBJ1-6	TGTGCCAGCAGGGACAGGGGGCTATCCTATAATTCACCCCTCCACTTT	CASRDRGLSYNSPLHF
16	.	TRBD1	TRBV5-1	TRBJ1-2	TGCGCCAGCAGCTTGGGCCCACAACAGGGGCCCTATGGCTACACCTTC	CASSLGPQQGPYGYTF
15	once	TRBD2	TRBV19	TRBJ2-5	TGTGCCAGTAGTGTTCAGCGGGGGGGCCAAGAGACCCAGTACTTC	CASSVQRGGQETQYF
14	.	.	TRBV28	TRBJ1-2	TGTGCCAGACGGGAGGGTCCCCTTAACTATGGCTACACCTTC	CARREGPLNYGYTF
16	.	.	TRBV4-3	TRBJ1-4	TGCGCCAGCAGCCAAGATCTTGCGCCAGTGGGCGAAAAACTGTTTTTT	CASSQDLAPVGEKLFF
16	.	.	TRBV13	TRBJ2-5	TGTGCCAGCAGCTCCTGGGGCCAGGGGAAAACGGAGACCCAGTACTTC	CASSSWGQGKTETQYF
13	.	TRBD1	TRBV10-3	TRBJ1-1	TGTGCCATCAGCCCGGGACAGGGAAATGAAGCTTTCTTT	CAISPGQGNEAFF
15	once	TRBD2	TRBV7-8	TRBJ2-1	TGTGCCAGCAGCTTGAGGACTAGCGGATACAATGAGCAGTTCTTC	CASSLRTSGYNEQFF
15	.	.	TRBV5-4	TRBJ1-2	TGTGCCAGCAGCTTGGACTCCAGGGTGGTTAATGGCTACACCTTC	CASSLDSRVVNGYTF
16	.	TRBD1	TRBV7-9	TRBJ2-2	TGTGCCAGCAGCTTATGGGACAGGCCGAACACCGGGGAGCTGTTTTTT	CASSLWDRPNTGELFF
16	.	.	TRBV15	TRBJ1-3	TGTGCCACCAGCAAAAGGGATCCGGGATCTGGAAACACCATATATTTT	CATSKRDPGSGNTIYF
13	.	.	TRBV7-7	TRBJ1-1	TGTGCCAGCAGCTTAGGACAGAACACTGAAGCTTTCTTT	CASSLGQNTEAFF
17	.	.	TRBV5-1	TRBJ1-1	TGCGCCAGCAGCTTAATATCGGCAGCGGCACAAAACACTGAAGCTTTCTTT	CASSLISAAAQNTEAFF
15	many	.	TRBV2	TRBJ1-4	TGTGCCAGCAGTGTTACTGTAGGGACAATGGCGGGACTGTTTTTT	CASSVTVGTMAGLFF
19	.	.	TRBV10-3	TRBJ2-1	TGTGCCATCAGTGAGTCCGGGGTCGTTGGTCCGGGCTCCTACAATGAGCAGTTCTTC	CAISESGVVGPGSYNEQFF
15	.	.	TRBV7-9	TRBJ1-1	TGTTCCTCCGCTGGAGGGGGGGCCTCGAACACTGAAGCTTTCTTT	CSSAGGGASNTEAFF
14	.	.	TRBV19	TRBJ2-3	TGTGCCAGTAGTATGAACAGGGATGCAGATACGCAGTATTTT	CASSMNRDADTQYF
15	.	.	TRBV30	TRBJ2-5	TGTGCCTGGATCGACTCCCGCGTGGGCCAAGAGACCCAGTACTTC	CAWIDSRVGQETQYF
14	.	TRBD1	TRBV10-1	TRBJ2-3	TGCGCCAGCAGTGAATCACAGGGGTTTGATACGCAGTATTTT	CASSESQGFDTQYF
13	.	.	TRBV7-9	TRBJ1-2	TGTTCCAGCAGCTGGACAGCTAACTATGGCTACACCTTC	CSSSWTANYGYTF
17	.	.	TRBV5-4	TRBJ2-3	TGTGCCAGCAGCTTTGAACCACTAGCTCCGAGCACAGATACGCAGTATTTT	CASSFEPLAPSTDTQYF
15	.	.	TRBV4-3	TRBJ1-4	TGCGCCAGCAGCCAAGAAACGGGGAGGGATGAAAAACTGTTTTTT	CASSQETGRDEKLFF
13	.	TRBD1	TRBV9	TRBJ1-2	TGTGCCAGCGGTGAGGGGGCTGGCTATGGCTACACCTTC	CASGEGAGYGYTF
14	.	.	TRBV5-1	TRBJ2-3	TGCGCCAGCAGCTTGGACAGGCCTGGGGATACGCAGTATTTT	CASSLDRPGDTQYF
13	.	.	TRBV29-1	TRBJ1-6	TGCAGCGCCCAGGATGACCCAGGGTCACCCCTCCACTTT	CSAQDDPGSPLHF
18	.	TRBD2	TRBV4-1	TRBJ2-4	TGCGCCAGCAGCCAAGTGGGGGCCGCCGGGGGGGCCAGAAACATTCAGTACTTC	CASSQVGAAGGARNIQYF
16	.	.	TRBV5-1	TRBJ2-2	TGCGCCAGCAGCTTACGGCAGGAAATTAACACCGGGGAGCTGTTTTTT	CASSLRQEINTGELFF
17	once	TRBD1	TRBV5-1	TRBJ2-5	TGCGCCAGCCCCTCCTACAGGGGTCAGGGGGATGTCGAGACCCAGTACTTC	CASPSYRGQGDVETQYF
12	.	TRBD1	TRBV19	TRBJ2-7	TGTGCCAGCCGGGACAGGGACTACGAGCAGTACTTC	CASRDRDYEQYF
13	.	.	TRBV5-6	TRBJ2-7	TGTGCCAGCAGCGGGAGGGGGTCGCGGGAGCAGTACTTC	CASSGRGSREQYF
17	.	TRBD2	TRBV13	TRBJ2-5	TGTGCCAGCAGCTTAGCGGGGGGGGTCCCTCCCCAAGAGACCCAGTACTTC	CASSLAGGVPPQETQYF
14	.	.	TRBV19	TRBJ2-7	TGTGCCACCCGGGCGTCAGGGGGGTCCTACGAGCAGTACTTC	CATRASGGSYEQYF
15	once	TRBD1	TRBV5-4	TRBJ2-2	TGTGCCAGCAGCCTCGACAGGGTGGACACCGGGGAGCTGTTTTTT	CASSLDRVDTGELFF
14	.	.	TRBV29-1	TRBJ1-1	TGCAGCGTTGAGGCACTGGGGGCGAACACTGAAGCTTTCTTT	CSVEALGANTEAFF
15	once	.	TRBV6-5	TRBJ1-2	TGTGCCAGCAGTTACGGAGACAGGACGGTCTATGGCTACACCTTC	CASSYGDRTVYGYTF
17	.	.	TRBV18	TRBJ1-6	TGTGCCAGCTCACCTGAAGATTACGGGGTACAGAATTCACCCCTCCACTTT	CASSPEDYGVQNSPLHF
13	.	.	TRBV9	TRBJ2-5	TGTGCCAGCAGCGGACTCGGTTTTGAGACCCAGTACTTC	CASSGLGFETQYF